This T cell receptor beta chain derives from a study of beta chain features in type 1 diabetes. This clone was counted a few times. Antigen specificity is unknown. Study-wide points: Among all four CD4+ subsets, Type 1 diabetes patients had TCRB CDR3s that were moderately but significantly shorter.

Sequencing targeted expressed TCRB transcripts, as all isolated RNA had been reverse transcribed. Some 3.8 million reads, on average, came from each naive, central memory and regulatory T cell sample. Sequencing used immunoSEQ multiplex PCR; TCRdb keeps in-frame clones, though not all of them. The data contain 150,000 to 190,000 clones, 10% of them singletons. This receptor was obtained from a man younger than 45 with type 1 diabetes. The sample taken for sequencing was central memory CD4+ T cells from blood.

CDR3 residues: CASSPSGQGRAFF. CDR3 DNA: TGTGCCAGCAGCCCTTCGGGACAGGGGAGAGCTTTCTTT. This chain uses TRBV7-9 with TRBJ1-1; 10 bases align to TRBD1. Germline V gene lookup returns CDR1 SEHNR and CDR2 FQNEAQ (reference sequence). V shed 5 bases, J shed 10 bases, and the junction held 7 bases outside the gene matches. The CDR3 totals 13 residues.